This T cell receptor beta chain was captured by sequencing in a study of blood T cell repertoires in COVID-19. Study in general: Some COVID-19 samples were acute and others convalescent; all came from the United States, Italy and Spain. T cells, B-cell-depleted T cells, or PBMCs supplied cDNA or gDNA.

Authors' data handling: For nucleated cells, counts were estimated from reference gene primer amplification. The repertoire was sequenced with immunoSEQ multiplex PCR; TCRdb's copy has only in-frame clones and lacks some. D and trimming were read from the DNA, whereas the V and J calls and clone size are those reported in that table. The sample has some 250,000 clones, 70% to 75% seen once; the top ten hold 2.5% to 4%. The specimen sequenced was peripheral blood. The sequence was collected from a woman aged 80 or over with acute or convalescent COVID-19.

CDR3 coding DNA: TGTGCCAGCAGGCAGGGGGCGGGGTATGGCTACACCTTC. This translates into CASRQGAGYGYTF. The chain uses TRBV6-5 and TRBJ1-2, with 8 nucleotides matching TRBD1. The J segment lost 5 bases and the V segment lost 6 bases, leaving 5 bases of the junction unmatched. Germline CDR1 reads MNHEY; CDR2 reads SVGAGI. This CDR3 has 13 amino acids.